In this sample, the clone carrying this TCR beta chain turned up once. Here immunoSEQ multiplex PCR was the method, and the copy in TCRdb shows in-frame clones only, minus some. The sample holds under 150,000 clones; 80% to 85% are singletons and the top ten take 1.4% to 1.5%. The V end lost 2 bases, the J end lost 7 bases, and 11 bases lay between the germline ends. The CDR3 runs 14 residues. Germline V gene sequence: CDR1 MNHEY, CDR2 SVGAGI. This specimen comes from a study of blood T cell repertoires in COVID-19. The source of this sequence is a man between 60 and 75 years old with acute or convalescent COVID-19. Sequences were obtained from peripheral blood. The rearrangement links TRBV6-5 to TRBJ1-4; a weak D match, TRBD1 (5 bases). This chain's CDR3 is CASSYTTAPEKLFF. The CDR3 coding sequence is TGTGCCAGCAGTTACACGACAGCGCCTGAAAAACTGTTTTTT.